The entry below gives a single T cell receptor beta chain sequence along with its context. The data stem from a study of blood T cell repertoires in COVID-19. Study-level background: Both acute and convalescent COVID-19 samples were obtained from the United States, Italy and Spain.

Methods used by the authors: Estimates of nucleated cell counts were drawn from the amplification of reference gene primers. TCRdb keeps only in-frame clones here, not all; method: immunoSEQ multiplex PCR. V and J calls and clone size are those listed in that table; D and trimming were worked out from the DNA. Seen here are 350,000 to 450,000 clones, roughly 90% observed once, and the top ten hold over 0.7%. Cohorts were determined from participant-reported clinical history. A case of COVID-19 had been met by exposed participants within 2 weeks before study entry. CDR1 and CDR2 from the germline V gene are SGHRS and YFSETQ. With V trimmed by 1 base and J by 3 bases, 7 bases remained unmatched. This CDR3 is built from 16 residues.

This chain joins TRBV5-1 and TRBJ1-2; 9 bases align to TRBD1. The sample taken for sequencing was PBMCs or T cells enriched from blood (not recorded which). The origin of this receptor is a woman aged 40 to 50 who had been exposed to COVID-19. In DNA, the CDR3 is TGCGCCAGCAGCTTGCCACTACAGGGGGCAGACTATGGCTACACCTTC. It specifies CASSLPLQGADYGYTF.